The 10 T cell receptor beta chains reported below all come from one sample, sequenced in a study of molecular identifiers for immune sequencing clone quantification. TCRdb passed the PCR reads through MiXCR, listing each CDR3 protein once. The sample has some 97,000 distinct CDR3 sequences, approximately 40% seen once. The sequenced material came from naive CD8+ T cells from blood, with Jurkat cell RNA spiked in. This sample's subset: FACS-sorted CD8+CD4-CCR7+CD45RA+ naive T cells. The receptor source for this set is a human donor in good health. Some libraries in this study had Jurkat cell RNA spiked in.

Comments on this clonotype: With a much larger clone just one base away, this may be a read error. The chain combines TRBV11-2 with TRBJ2-1; the D is unclear. The CDR3 runs to 11 residues. Germline CDR1 reads SGHAT; CDR2 reads FQNNGV. The CDR3, as DNA: TGTGCCAGCAGCTTATCCAATGAGCCGTTCTTC. This encodes CASSLSNEPFF.

The V and J genes are TRBV7-6 and TRBJ2-7, with no clear D. The CDR3 is 15 amino acids. V dropped 4 bases and J dropped 0 bases, with 13 bases sitting between them. CDR1 and CDR2 from the germline V gene are SGHVS and FNYEAQ. The chain's CDR3 is CASSSQWLSSYEQYF. CDR3 nucleotides: TGTGCCAGCAGCTCACAGTGGCTATCCTCCTACGAGCAGTACTTC.

This clonotype was counted only a few times. This chain links TRBV4-1 with TRBJ1-5; unclear D gene. The germline V gene encodes CDR1 MGHRA and CDR2 YSYEKL. V lost 0 bases and J lost 6, with 9 bases in between. CDR3 size: 14 residues. The CDR3 sequence: CASSQEWNGQPQHF. CDR3 bases: TGCGCCAGCAGCCAAGAGTGGAATGGTCAGCCCCAGCATTTT.

This clonotype was seen many times. The chain combines TRBV4-1 with TRBJ2-7; TRBD1 agrees at 7 bases. Losses at the gene ends were 1 base for V and 3 bases for J; bases not matched to a gene: 6. Germline CDR1 MGHRA, CDR2 YSYEKL. This CDR3 is built from 15 residues. This CDR3 is CASSQGRDRDYEQYF. Written as DNA, the CDR3 is TGCGCCAGCAGCCAAGGCCGGGACAGAGACTACGAGCAGTACTTC.

This clonotype has only a few counts. The J gene is TRBJ1-6, the V gene TRBV28; D is uncertain. The V gene lost 2 bases and the J gene lost 8 bases, with 13 bases spanning the gap. In germline, CDR1 is MDHEN, CDR2 SYDVKM. The CDR3 has 15 amino acids. CDR3 nucleotides: TGTGCCAGCAGTTTAGCTTACACTTCTGATTCACCCCTCCACTTT. It is translated as CASSLAYTSDSPLHF.

This clonotype has a count of ten or more. The chain is built from TRBV5-6 and TRBJ2-3; 12 bases match TRBD2. CDR1 and CDR2 from the germline V gene are SGHDT and YYEEEE. The CDR3 loop spans 15 amino acids. The J segment lost 5 bases and the V segment lost 2 bases, leaving 3 bases of the junction unmatched. DNA of the CDR3: TGTGCCAGCAGCTTCGGACTAGCGGGACTAGATACGCAGTATTTT. Amino acid sequence: CASSFGLAGLDTQYF.

About this clonotype: This may come from a read error, since a much larger clone is one base off. V usage is TRBV12-3 or TRBV12-4 and J usage is TRBJ1-5; D unclear. V was clipped by 5 bases and J by 6 bases, with 14 bases between them. The CDR3 runs 14 residues. CDR3 loop: CASSIRLAAQPQHF. The DNA for the CDR3 is TGTGCCAGCAGTATCAGACTGGCCGCTCAGCCCCAGCATTTT.

This clonotype was observed many times. The genes are TRBV5-8 and TRBJ2-7; 9 bases are shared with TRBD2. V lost 4 bases, J lost 7 bases, and 9 bases stayed unmatched. CDR3 length equals 14 residues. Germline V CDR1 and CDR2: SGHTS, YDEGEE. CDR3 amino acids: CASSKRLAVLEQYF. The CDR3 DNA is TGTGCCAGCAGCAAAAGACTAGCGGTCCTGGAGCAGTACTTC.

Only one count was recorded for this clonotype. This sequence joins TRBV10-3 and TRBJ2-7; TRBD2 matches 8 bases. Per the germline V gene, CDR1 is ENHRY and CDR2 is SYGVKD. J lost 5 bases, V lost 6 bases, and 9 bases had no gene match. The CDR3 spans 14 residues. DNA of the CDR3: TGTGCCATCAGACTAGCGGCCGAGGGCGACGAGCAGTACTTC. It is translated as CAIRLAAEGDEQYF.

On this clonotype: Compared with germline, one end of the junction differs, possibly owing to a read error. V usage is TRBV19 and J usage is TRBJ2-2, with D tentatively TRBD1 or TRBD2 (5 bases each). Germline assignment: CDR1 LNHDA and CDR2 SQIVND (reference sequence). CDR3 size: 14 residues. Here the CDR3 reads CASSIGQQTGELIF. The CDR3 DNA reads as TGTGCCAGTAGTATAGGACAGCAGACCGGGGAGCTGATATTT.